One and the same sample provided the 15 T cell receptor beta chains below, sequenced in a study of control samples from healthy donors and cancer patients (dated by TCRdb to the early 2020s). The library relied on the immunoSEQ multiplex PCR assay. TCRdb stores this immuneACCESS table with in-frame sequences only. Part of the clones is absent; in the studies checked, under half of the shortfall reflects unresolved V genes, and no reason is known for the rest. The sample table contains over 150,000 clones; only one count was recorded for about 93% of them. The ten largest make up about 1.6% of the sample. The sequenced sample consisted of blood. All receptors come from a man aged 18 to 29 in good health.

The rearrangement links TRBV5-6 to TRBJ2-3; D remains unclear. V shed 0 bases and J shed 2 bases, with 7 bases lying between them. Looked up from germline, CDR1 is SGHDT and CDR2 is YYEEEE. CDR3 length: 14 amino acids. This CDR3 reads CASSLVHFTDTQYF. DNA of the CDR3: TGTGCCAGCAGCTTGGTACACTTCACAGATACGCAGTATTTT.

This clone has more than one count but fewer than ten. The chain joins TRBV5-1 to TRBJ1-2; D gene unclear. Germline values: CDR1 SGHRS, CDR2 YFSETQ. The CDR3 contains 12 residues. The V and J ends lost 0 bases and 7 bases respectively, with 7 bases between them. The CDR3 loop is CASSLEVGGYTF. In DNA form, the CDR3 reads TGCGCCAGCAGCTTGGAAGTGGGTGGCTACACCTTC.

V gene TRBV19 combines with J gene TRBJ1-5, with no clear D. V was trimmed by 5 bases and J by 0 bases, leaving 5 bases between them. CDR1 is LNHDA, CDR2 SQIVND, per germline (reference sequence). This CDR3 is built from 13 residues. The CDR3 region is CASSPVSNQPQHF. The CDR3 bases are TGTGCCAGTAGTCCAGTTAGCAATCAGCCCCAGCATTTT.

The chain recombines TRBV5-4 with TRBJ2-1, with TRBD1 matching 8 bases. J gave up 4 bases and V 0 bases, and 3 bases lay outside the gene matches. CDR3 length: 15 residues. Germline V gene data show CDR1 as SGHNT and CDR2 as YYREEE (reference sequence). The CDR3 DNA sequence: TGTGCCAGCAGCTTGGCGGACAGGGCTTACAATGAGCAGTTCTTC. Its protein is CASSLADRAYNEQFF.

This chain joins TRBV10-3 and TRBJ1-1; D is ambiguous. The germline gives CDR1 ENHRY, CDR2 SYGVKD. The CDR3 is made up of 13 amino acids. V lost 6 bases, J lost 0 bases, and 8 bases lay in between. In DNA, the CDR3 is TGTGCCATCAGGAACGGGCTGAACACTGAAGCTTTCTTT. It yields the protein CAIRNGLNTEAFF.

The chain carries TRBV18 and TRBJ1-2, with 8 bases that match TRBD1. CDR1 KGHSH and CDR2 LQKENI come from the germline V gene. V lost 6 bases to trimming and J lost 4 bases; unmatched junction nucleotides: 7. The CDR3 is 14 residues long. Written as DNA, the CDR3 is TGTGCCAGCTCTCCGGAAGACAGGGGCTATGGCTACACCTTC. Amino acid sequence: CASSPEDRGYGYTF.

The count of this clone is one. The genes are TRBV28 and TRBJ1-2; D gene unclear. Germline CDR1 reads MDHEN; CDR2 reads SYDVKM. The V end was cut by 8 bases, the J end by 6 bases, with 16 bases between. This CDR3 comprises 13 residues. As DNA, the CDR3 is TGTGCCAGCCATTTTACCCGGGGAGATGGCTACACCTTC. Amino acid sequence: CASHFTRGDGYTF.

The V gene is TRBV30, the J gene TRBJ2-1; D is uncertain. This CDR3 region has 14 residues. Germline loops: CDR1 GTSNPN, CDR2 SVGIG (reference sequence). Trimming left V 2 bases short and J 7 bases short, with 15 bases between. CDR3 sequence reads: CAWSPGLVWNEQFF. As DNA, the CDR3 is TGTGCCTGGAGTCCCGGTCTGGTATGGAATGAGCAGTTCTTC.

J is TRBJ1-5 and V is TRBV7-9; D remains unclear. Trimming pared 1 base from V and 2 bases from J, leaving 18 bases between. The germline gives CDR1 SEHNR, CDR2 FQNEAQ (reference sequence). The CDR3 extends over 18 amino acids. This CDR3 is CASSLGQKTPLGNQPQHF. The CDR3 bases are TGTGCCAGCAGCTTAGGGCAGAAAACCCCACTTGGCAATCAGCCCCAGCATTTT.

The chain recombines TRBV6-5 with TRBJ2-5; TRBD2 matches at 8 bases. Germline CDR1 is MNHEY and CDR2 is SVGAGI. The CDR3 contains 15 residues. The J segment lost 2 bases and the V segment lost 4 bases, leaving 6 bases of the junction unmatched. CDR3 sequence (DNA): TGTGCCAGCAGTTCGACTTCGGGGGGGCAAGAGACCCAGTACTTC. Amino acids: CASSSTSGGQETQYF.

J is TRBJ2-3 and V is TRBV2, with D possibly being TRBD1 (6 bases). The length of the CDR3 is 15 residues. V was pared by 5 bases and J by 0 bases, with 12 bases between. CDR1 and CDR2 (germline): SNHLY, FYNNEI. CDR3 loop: CASSRQQGSTDTQYF. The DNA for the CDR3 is TGTGCCAGCAGTCGACAACAGGGAAGCACAGATACGCAGTATTTT.

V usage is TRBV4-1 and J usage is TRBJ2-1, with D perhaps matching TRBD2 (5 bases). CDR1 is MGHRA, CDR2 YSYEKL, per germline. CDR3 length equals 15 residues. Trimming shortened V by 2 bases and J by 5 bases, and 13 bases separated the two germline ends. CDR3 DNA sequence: TGCGCCAGCAGCCAACGAGGGCCTAGAGACAATGAGCAGTTCTTC. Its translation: CASSQRGPRDNEQFF.

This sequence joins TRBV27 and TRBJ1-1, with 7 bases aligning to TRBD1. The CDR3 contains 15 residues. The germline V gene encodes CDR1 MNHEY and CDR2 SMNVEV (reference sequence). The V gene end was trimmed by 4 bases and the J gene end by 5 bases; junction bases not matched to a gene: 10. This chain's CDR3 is CASSYLRGYGTEAFF. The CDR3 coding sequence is TGTGCCAGCAGTTACCTCAGGGGGTATGGTACTGAAGCTTTCTTT.

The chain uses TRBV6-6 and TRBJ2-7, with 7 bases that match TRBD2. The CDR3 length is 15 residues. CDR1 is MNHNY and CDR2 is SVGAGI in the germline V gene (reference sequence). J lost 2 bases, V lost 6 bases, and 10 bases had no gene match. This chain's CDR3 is CASRLRLALTYEQYF. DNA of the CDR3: TGTGCCAGCAGACTTAGACTAGCTTTAACCTACGAGCAGTACTTC.

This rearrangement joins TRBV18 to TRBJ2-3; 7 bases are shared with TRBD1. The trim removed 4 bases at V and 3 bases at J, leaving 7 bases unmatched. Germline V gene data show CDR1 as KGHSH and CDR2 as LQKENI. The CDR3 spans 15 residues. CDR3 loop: CASSRNEQGTDTQYF. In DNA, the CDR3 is TGTGCCAGCTCACGAAATGAACAGGGGACAGATACGCAGTATTTT.